This T cell receptor beta chain was sequenced during a study of T-cell memory formation after mild COVID-19. As for the study in general: TCR clusters were largely donor specific.

Trimming pared 0 bases from V and 10 bases from J, leaving 13 bases between. The CDR3 runs 13 residues. CDR1 and CDR2 from the germline V gene are SGHKS and YYEKEE (reference sequence). The study, taken as a whole, reports: Certain responding clones were present in pre-infection memory, suggesting participation of cross-reactive memory.

The authors produced TCR alpha and TCR beta cDNA libraries with sample barcodes and UMIs by 5'RACE using constant-segment primers. TCRdb reprocessed the 5' RACE reads via MiXCR and lists one record per CDR3 protein. The table includes about 110,000 distinct CDR3 sequences, 15% to 20% detected once. Of note for this clonotype: Antigen: not known.

The chain employs TRBV5-5 and TRBJ1-1; D unresolved. Sequencing used PBMCs or a T cell subset sorted from them (not recorded which). The source of this sequence is a young man who had mild COVID-19 (a few samples of this study predate the infection). Cell type and time point are not known. The CDR3 nucleotides read TGTGCCAGCAGCTTGGACCGCCCCTGGAGAGCTTTCTTT. This gives the protein CASSLDRPWRAFF.